Below, 26 T cell receptor beta chains from the same sample are listed, as sequenced in a study of T cells after yellow fever vaccination. One entry per CDR3 protein results from TCRdb running MiXCR on the 5' RACE reads. The repertoire holds more than 300,000 distinct CDR3 sequences, with about 10% as singletons. Sample: CD4+ T cells sorted from PBMCs, taken 45 days after the yellow fever booster vaccination. Receptor source: a man between 18 and 35 years old who received the YFV17D yellow fever vaccine.

In its sample, this clonotype was seen many times. The chain recombines TRBV2 with TRBJ2-1, with D unresolved. Germline V CDR1 and CDR2: SNHLY, FYNNEI. This CDR3 has 16 amino acids. The V end lost 4 bases, the J end lost 5 bases, and 18 bases lay between the germline ends. CDR3 sequence reads: CASSGRSRLNHNEQFF. CDR3 in DNA: TGTGCCAGCAGTGGTCGCAGCCGTCTAAATCACAATGAGCAGTTCTTC.

The chain couples TRBV11-2 to TRBJ1-1; D is uncertain. The CDR3 loop spans 12 amino acids. Germline V gene data show CDR1 as SGHAT and CDR2 as FQNNGV. Between the trimmed V and J ends, which lost 5 bases and 4 bases, there was a span of 8 bases. The CDR3 bases are TGTGCCAGCAGCCTCCGACCCACTGAAGCTTTCTTT. Protein product: CASSLRPTEAFF.

In its sample, this clonotype was seen a few times. V is TRBV5-4 and J is TRBJ2-3, with D possibly being TRBD2 (6 bases). V lost 0 bases, J lost 2 bases, and 16 bases lay in between. CDR3 length equals 17 residues. Germline V gene sequence: CDR1 SGHNT, CDR2 YYREEE (reference sequence). The CDR3 reads CASSLERTRGNTDTQYF. The CDR3 DNA is TGTGCCAGCAGCTTGGAGCGGACGCGGGGCAACACAGATACGCAGTATTTT.

This clonotype has a handful of counts. One end of the junction does not line up with germline, which may come from a read error. The rearrangement links TRBV4-2 to TRBJ2-2; 8 bases line up with TRBD2. CDR1 is LGHNA, CDR2 YNFKEQ, per germline. This CDR3 has 14 residues. Here the CDR3 DNA reads TGTGCCAGCAGCCAAGATTCCTTTAGCGGGGCGCTGTTTTTT. This gives the protein CASSQDSFSGALFF.

The chain links TRBV5-1 to TRBJ2-5; TRBD2 agrees at 10 bases. Germline lookup yields CDR1 SGHRS and CDR2 YFSETQ. Losses at the gene ends were 3 bases for V and 1 base for J; bases not matched to a gene: 12. The CDR3 extends over 18 amino acids. In DNA form, the CDR3 reads TGCGCCAGCAGCTCCTTAGCGGGGGGTCTGGGATTCCAAGAGACCCAGTACTTC. It is translated as CASSSLAGGLGFQETQYF. Full variable domain (outside the CDR3, taken from reference TRBV5-1 and TRBJ2-5): KAGVTQTPRYLIKTRGQQVTLSCSPISGHRSVSWYQQTPGQGLQFLFEYFSETQRNKGNFPGRFSGRQFSNSRSEMNVSTLELGDSALYLCASSSLAGGLGFQETQYFGPGTRLLVL.

This rearrangement joins TRBV2 to TRBJ2-7; D uncertain. Germline CDR1 is SNHLY and CDR2 is FYNNEI. The ends were cut back, 10 bases at V and 0 bases at J, with 16 bases in the middle. The CDR3 has 14 residues. The CDR3 loop is CATKRGMLSYEQYF. The CDR3 DNA sequence: TGTGCCACGAAGAGAGGCATGCTCTCCTACGAGCAGTACTTC.

This clonotype occurred many times. The CDR3 is CASSLGGASGEKLFF. Here the CDR3 DNA reads TGTGCCAGCAGCTTAGGAGGGGCCTCGGGGGAAAAACTGTTTTTT. The gene calls are TRBV7-6 and TRBJ1-4; TRBD1 is a possible D gene (5 bases). The CDR3 sequence is 15 residues long. V lost 1 base and J lost 8, with 14 bases in between. Germline lookup yields CDR1 SGHVS and CDR2 FNYEAQ. Using reference TRBV7-6 and TRBJ1-4 for the parts outside the CDR3, the full variable domain is GAGVSQSPRYKVTKRGQDVALRCDPISGHVSLYWYRQALGQGPEFLTYFNYEAQQDKSGLPNDRFSAERPEGSISTLTIQRTEQRDSAMYRCASSLGGASGEKLFFGSGTQLSVL.

This clonotype has more than one count but fewer than ten. V and J are TRBV19 and TRBJ1-6; D is ambiguous. Germline CDR1 reads LNHDA; CDR2 reads SQIVND (reference sequence). The CDR3 totals 12 residues. With 5 bases removed from V and 9 bases from J, the gap between germline ends came to 8 bases. The CDR3 sequence: CASSYSGSPLHF. As DNA, the CDR3 is TGTGCCAGTAGTTACTCGGGTTCACCCCTCCACTTT.

The chain joins TRBV9 to TRBJ2-6, with D unresolved. Trimming left V 0 bases short and J 4 bases short, with 11 bases between. CDR3 size: 16 residues. From germline, CDR1 is SGDLS and CDR2 YYNGEE. CDR3 residues: CASSVEGPGGANVLTF. DNA of the CDR3: TGTGCCAGCAGCGTAGAGGGCCCGGGCGGGGCCAACGTCCTGACTTTC.

This clonotype was detected only a few times. This chain uses TRBV18 with TRBJ1-6; weak D call: TRBD1 (6 bases). There are 15 residues in the CDR3. V gave up 6 bases and J gave up 6 bases, with 15 bases separating them. Germline V gene data show CDR1 as KGHSH and CDR2 as LQKENI. CDR3 in amino acids: CASSLTGLGNSPLHF. Written as DNA, the CDR3 is TGTGCCAGCTCCCTCACAGGGCTCGGTAATTCACCCCTCCACTTT.

V is TRBV7-2 and J is TRBJ2-2, with D unresolved. V dropped 2 bases and J dropped 0 bases, with 7 bases sitting between them. The V gene's germline CDR1 is SGHTA and CDR2 FQGNSA. The CDR3 runs 15 residues. CDR3 nucleotide sequence: TGTGCCAGCAGCTTATACCCATCGAACACCGGGGAGCTGTTTTTT. Translation gives CASSLYPSNTGELFF.

CDR3: CASSDPGLTGANVLTF. Written as DNA, the CDR3 is TGTGCCAGCAGTGATCCCGGGCTTACTGGGGCCAACGTCCTGACTTTC. The V call is TRBV25-1, the J call TRBJ2-6; D gene ambiguous. The CDR3 consists of 16 residues. V was pared by 3 bases and J by 2 bases, with 11 bases between. Germline CDR1 reads MGHDK; CDR2 reads SYGVNS.

The chain couples TRBV20-1 to TRBJ2-3, with D possibly being TRBD1 (6 bases). Trimming cost V 7 bases and J 4 bases, with 12 bases left between them. In germline, CDR1 is DFQATT, CDR2 SNEGSKA (reference sequence). This CDR3 is built from 12 residues. CDR3 protein: CSGSRGPDTQYF. The CDR3 DNA is TGCAGTGGTTCCAGGGGCCCAGATACGCAGTATTTT.

This clonotype has a handful of counts. The J gene is TRBJ2-5, the V gene TRBV12-5; D might be TRBD1 (6 bases). Germline loops: CDR1 LGHNT, CDR2 FRNRAP. The CDR3 has 17 residues. The germline V and J ends were trimmed by 1 base and 4 bases, with 19 bases remaining between them. CDR3 sequence: CASGLARTVDWGETQYF. CDR3 in DNA: TGTGCTAGTGGTTTGGCTCGGACAGTAGATTGGGGAGAGACCCAGTACTTC.

The sample holds a few counts of this clonotype. The chain has TRBV7-2 and TRBJ2-5; 7 nucleotides match TRBD1. Trimming took 4 bases from V and 5 from J; bases not matched to a gene: 10. This CDR3 comprises 15 residues. The germline gives CDR1 SGHTA, CDR2 FQGNSA. The CDR3 reads CASSSTSGTAETQYF. CDR3 bases: TGTGCCAGCAGCTCCACCTCAGGGACAGCGGAGACCCAGTACTTC.

At least ten counts were recorded for this clonotype. The chain has TRBV7-8 and TRBJ2-7; perhaps TRBD1 as D (6 bases). From germline, CDR1 is SGHVS and CDR2 FQNEAQ. V lost 5 bases, J lost 6 bases, and 8 bases lay in between. CDR3 length: 11 residues. In DNA, the CDR3 is TGTGCCAGCAGCAGAGGGGGCGAGCAGTACGTC. The encoded protein is CASSRGGEQYV.

This chain uses TRBV7-9 with TRBJ2-2; TRBD2 matches 9 bases. The V gene's germline CDR1 is SEHNR and CDR2 FQNEAQ (reference sequence). V trimming: 5 bases; J trimming: 5 bases; junction bases outside the gene matches: 3. The CDR3 is made up of 14 amino acids. This CDR3 is CASSPGLATGELFF. CDR3 sequence (DNA): TGTGCCAGCAGCCCGGGACTAGCAACCGGGGAGCTGTTTTTT.

V usage is TRBV6-5 and J usage is TRBJ2-5; 8 nucleotides match TRBD2. Germline loops: CDR1 MNHEY, CDR2 SVGAGI. V trimming: 8 bases; J trimming: 6 bases; junction bases outside the gene matches: 14. The CDR3 is made up of 15 amino acids. This chain's CDR3 is CASYSEQAGEKTQYF. The CDR3 DNA reads TGTGCCAGCTACTCCGAACAAGCGGGGGAGAAGACCCAGTACTTC.

This clonotype has a count of ten or more. The chain has TRBV7-2 and TRBJ1-6; D is ambiguous. CDR3 size: 12 residues. V was pared by 4 bases and J by 13 bases, with 11 bases between. Germline V gene lookup returns CDR1 SGHTA and CDR2 FQGNSA. CDR3 nucleotides: TGTGCCAGCAGCTCCCGCTATACTCCCCTCCACTTT. It encodes CASSSRYTPLHF.

The J gene is TRBJ2-7, the V gene TRBV12-3 or TRBV12-4; 11 bases are a match to TRBD2. V lost 3 bases and J lost 2; bases outside the gene matches: 3. This CDR3 is 15 amino acids long. CDR3 DNA: TGTGCCAGCAGTTTTGTTAGCGGGGGGGCCTACGAGCAGTACTTC. Its protein product is CASSFVSGGAYEQYF.

At least ten counts were recorded for this clonotype. The rearrangement uses TRBV7-2 and TRBJ2-3; D unresolved. Deletions cut 4 bases from V and 3 bases from J, with 5 bases between. CDR1 and CDR2 (germline): SGHTA, FQGNSA. This CDR3 has 12 amino acids. Here the CDR3 reads CASSSTTDTQYF. The DNA of the CDR3 is TGTGCCAGCAGCTCTACTACAGATACGCAGTATTTT.

This clonotype was seen a handful of times. The chain links TRBV7-9 to TRBJ1-1; D unresolved. CDR1 SEHNR and CDR2 FQNEAQ come from the germline V gene (reference sequence). The CDR3 is made up of 14 amino acids. Trimming removed 3 bases at V and 0 bases at J, with 8 bases between. The DNA of the CDR3 is TGTGCCAGCAGCTTCAAGAAGATGAACACTGAAGCTTTCTTT. It codes for CASSFKKMNTEAFF.

This clonotype was picked up many times. DNA of the CDR3: TGCGCCAGCAGCTTAGGGCAGATGAACACCGGGGAGCTGTTTTTT. This translates into CASSLGQMNTGELFF. This rearrangement joins TRBV5-1 to TRBJ2-2; D unclear. The CDR3 is 15 amino acids. The V gene lost 2 bases and the J gene lost 1 base, with 9 bases spanning the gap. Germline V gene sequence: CDR1 SGHRS, CDR2 YFSETQ.

The sample holds a few counts of this clonotype. The chain has TRBV12-3 or TRBV12-4 and TRBJ1-2; no clear D. The CDR3 is 17 amino acids. The V end lost 6 bases, the J end lost 0 bases, and 20 bases lay between the germline ends. CDR3 loop: CASSNKARMNPNYGYTF. The CDR3 DNA reads as TGTGCCAGCAGCAACAAAGCACGGATGAACCCTAACTATGGCTACACCTTC.

As concerns this clonotype: The junction and the germline gene differ at one end; a read error may be behind it. The V call is TRBV6-6, the J call TRBJ2-5; no reliable D call. The CDR3 covers 11 residues. Germline CDR1 is MNHNY and CDR2 is SVGAGI (reference sequence). The chain's CDR3 is CASSRQGTQYF. CDR3 coding DNA: TGTGCCAGCAGTCGCCAAGGGACCCAGTACTTC.

The chain couples TRBV20-1 to TRBJ1-2, with a tentative D call TRBD1 (6 bases). Trimming shortened V by 1 base and J by 8 bases, and 11 bases separated the two germline ends. The CDR3 has 12 residues. Germline lookup yields CDR1 DFQATT and CDR2 SNEGSKA (reference sequence). CDR3 loop: CSARARDKGYTF. CDR3 in DNA: TGCAGTGCTAGAGCTCGGGACAAGGGCTACACCTTC.